This TCR beta chain was documented in a study of blood T cell repertoires in COVID-19. Looking at the study overall: Both acute and convalescent COVID-19 samples were obtained from the United States, Italy and Spain. Sources were T cells, B-cell-depleted T cells, or PBMCs; the material itself was cDNA or gDNA.

Unmatched junction bases numbered 7, after V lost 2 bases and J lost 4 bases. The germline V gene encodes CDR1 LGHNA and CDR2 YSLEER. CDR3 size: 15 residues. Authors' processing steps: Reference gene primer amplification yielded estimated nucleated cell counts. Only in-frame clones appear in the TCRdb table, and some are missing; sequencing was by immunoSEQ multiplex PCR. That table furnishes V, J and clone size, whereas the DNA furnished D and trimming. The table includes roughly 670,000 clones, just under 90% detected once. The chain is built from TRBV4-3 and TRBJ1-1, with 7 bases that match TRBD1. Material for sequencing was peripheral blood. The source is a woman younger than 30 with acute or convalescent COVID-19. This chain's CDR3 is CASSQINRGPTEAFF. In DNA, the CDR3 is TGCGCCAGCAGCCAAATAAACAGGGGACCCACTGAAGCTTTCTTT.